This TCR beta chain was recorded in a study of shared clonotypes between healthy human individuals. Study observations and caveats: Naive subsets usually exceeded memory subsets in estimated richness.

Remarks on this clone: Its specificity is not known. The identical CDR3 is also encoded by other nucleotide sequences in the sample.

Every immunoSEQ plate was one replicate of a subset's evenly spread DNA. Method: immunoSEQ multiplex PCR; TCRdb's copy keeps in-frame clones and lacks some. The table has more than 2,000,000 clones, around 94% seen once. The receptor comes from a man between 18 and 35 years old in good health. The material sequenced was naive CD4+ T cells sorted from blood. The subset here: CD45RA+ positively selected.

CDR3: CASSDSGLGNSPLHF. The CDR3 DNA is TGTGCCAGCAGTGACAGCGGGCTGGGGAATTCACCCCTCCACTTT. V and J are TRBV6-1 and TRBJ1-6; D unclear. The germline V gene encodes CDR1 MNHNS and CDR2 SASEGT. Trimming shortened V by 3 bases and J by 7 bases, and 13 bases separated the two germline ends. The CDR3 has 15 residues.